These T cell receptor beta chains were read from a single sample in a study of blood T cell repertoires in COVID-19. Clones were read by immunoSEQ multiplex PCR, and TCRdb kept only the in-frame ones, dropping some. There are tens of thousands of clones in the sample; approximately 92% occur only once, and 7% to 9.5% lies in the top ten. The sample was peripheral blood. These receptor sequences come from a man in his thirties or forties with active or convalescent COVID-19. The CDR3 runs from the conserved cysteine through the conserved F or W. The order of the fields is CDR3 DNA, CDR3 protein, D gene, clone size, V gene, J gene. D genes are given only for firm matches. A row's size may be missing; if present it is once, few, many or a size class.

CDR3nt: TGTGCCAGCAGCGCATTGGACAGGGTGGGTGAAAAACTGTTTTTT
CDR3aa: CASSALDRVGEKLFF
d_gene: TRBD1
abundance: NA
v_gene: TRBV5-8
j_gene: TRBJ1-4

CDR3nt: TGTGCTAGTGGTTTGGCAGGGGAACGAGATGGCTACACCTTC
CDR3aa: CASGLAGERDGYTF
d_gene: NA
abundance: NA
v_gene: TRBV12-5
j_gene: TRBJ1-2

CDR3nt: TGTGCCAGTACCCATCGCTGGACTAGCGGGGGGGACAATGAGCAGTTCTTC
CDR3aa: CASTHRWTSGGDNEQFF
d_gene: TRBD2
abundance: NA
v_gene: TRBV19
j_gene: TRBJ2-1

CDR3nt: TGTGCCAGCTCACCACCACCGGGGTATGGCTACACCTTC
CDR3aa: CASSPPPGYGYTF
d_gene: NA
abundance: NA
v_gene: TRBV18
j_gene: TRBJ1-2

CDR3nt: TGCGCCAGCAGCCAAGATCCTACCTCGGACAGCTATGGCTACACCTTC
CDR3aa: CASSQDPTSDSYGYTF
d_gene: NA
abundance: NA
v_gene: TRBV4-3
j_gene: TRBJ1-2

CDR3nt: TGTGCCAGCAGCCCCCGGGGGGCCGCCTACGAGCAGTACTTC
CDR3aa: CASSPRGAAYEQYF
d_gene: NA
abundance: NA
v_gene: TRBV5-4
j_gene: TRBJ2-7

CDR3nt: TGTGCCTGCACGGGACAGGGTGCACTCCCTGGCAATCAGCCCCAGCATTTT
CDR3aa: CACTGQGALPGNQPQHF
d_gene: TRBD1
abundance: NA
v_gene: TRBV30
j_gene: TRBJ1-5

CDR3nt: TGTGCCAGCAGTGAAGCGCTAGCGGGTCAGCCCTACAATGAGCAGTTCTTC
CDR3aa: CASSEALAGQPYNEQFF
d_gene: TRBD2
abundance: NA
v_gene: TRBV2
j_gene: TRBJ2-1

CDR3nt: TGTGCCAGCAGCCTCAGGACAGGGTGGGAGAACACCGGGGAGCTGTTTTTT
CDR3aa: CASSLRTGWENTGELFF
d_gene: TRBD1
abundance: NA
v_gene: TRBV3-1/TRBV3-2
j_gene: TRBJ2-2

CDR3nt: TGTGCCAGCAGCCAAATGGGCGGGGCAACTAATGAAAAACTGTTTTTT
CDR3aa: CASSQMGGATNEKLFF
d_gene: NA
abundance: NA
v_gene: TRBV14
j_gene: TRBJ1-4

CDR3nt: TGTGCCAGCAGCTTGTCCGGGACAGACAATTCACCCCTCCACTTT
CDR3aa: CASSLSGTDNSPLHF
d_gene: TRBD1
abundance: NA
v_gene: TRBV7-3
j_gene: TRBJ1-6

CDR3nt: TGTGCCAGCTCACTCGGGACAGGGGGCCCGGGTTCACCCCTCCACTTT
CDR3aa: CASSLGTGGPGSPLHF
d_gene: TRBD1
abundance: NA
v_gene: TRBV18
j_gene: TRBJ1-6

CDR3nt: TGTGCCAGTAGTACCTCCGGGACAGCTAACTATGGCTACACCTTC
CDR3aa: CASSTSGTANYGYTF
d_gene: TRBD1
abundance: NA
v_gene: TRBV19
j_gene: TRBJ1-2

CDR3nt: TGTGCCAGCGGCAAGTGGGGGGGCTCTGGAAACACCATATATTTT
CDR3aa: CASGKWGGSGNTIYF
d_gene: NA
abundance: NA
v_gene: TRBV6-5
j_gene: TRBJ1-3

CDR3nt: TGTGCCAGTAGTATTCTAGCGGGGGTAGGGGGAGATGAGCAGTTCTTC
CDR3aa: CASSILAGVGGDEQFF
d_gene: TRBD2
abundance: NA
v_gene: TRBV19
j_gene: TRBJ2-1

CDR3nt: TGTGCCAGCAGCCCTCCGGGGGGGAGCAAGTATACGCAGTATTTT
CDR3aa: CASSPPGGSKYTQYF
d_gene: TRBD2
abundance: NA
v_gene: TRBV2
j_gene: TRBJ2-3

CDR3nt: TGTGCCAGTCAATCAGCGGGGGGGGAGGTCTCCTACGAGCAGTACTTC
CDR3aa: CASQSAGGEVSYEQYF
d_gene: TRBD2
abundance: NA
v_gene: TRBV25-1
j_gene: TRBJ2-7

CDR3nt: TGTGCCAGCAGGGCAGACCTAGCGGGGCAGTTCTTC
CDR3aa: CASRADLAGQFF
d_gene: TRBD2
abundance: NA
v_gene: TRBV2
j_gene: TRBJ2-1

CDR3nt: TGTGCCATCAGTGATTTGCAATTTTCCGTAGGGAGGAAGACCCAGTACTTC
CDR3aa: CAISDLQFSVGRKTQYF
d_gene: NA
abundance: NA
v_gene: TRBV24-1
j_gene: TRBJ2-5

CDR3nt: TGTGCCAGCAGTTTAGGGCACGACTATGGCTACACCTTC
CDR3aa: CASSLGHDYGYTF
d_gene: NA
abundance: NA
v_gene: TRBV27
j_gene: TRBJ1-2

CDR3nt: TGTGCCAGCAGCTCCCCTAATCAGCCCCAGCATTTT
CDR3aa: CASSSPNQPQHF
d_gene: NA
abundance: NA
v_gene: TRBV5-4
j_gene: TRBJ1-5

CDR3nt: TGCGCCAGCAGCTTGCGACCAAGAGGAGGGACAGATACGCAGTATTTT
CDR3aa: CASSLRPRGGTDTQYF
d_gene: NA
abundance: NA
v_gene: TRBV5-1
j_gene: TRBJ2-3

CDR3nt: TGTGCCAGCACCCCAACCGCAGATTACTATGGCTACACCTTC
CDR3aa: CASTPTADYYGYTF
d_gene: NA
abundance: NA
v_gene: TRBV28
j_gene: TRBJ1-2

CDR3nt: TGTGCCAGCAGCTTCTATGGACAGTTCTCTGAAGCTTTCTTT
CDR3aa: CASSFYGQFSEAFF
d_gene: NA
abundance: NA
v_gene: TRBV7-2
j_gene: TRBJ1-1

CDR3nt: TGTGCCAGCAGCTTTGGAGGGCGGTTGGGCACTGAAGCTTTCTTT
CDR3aa: CASSFGGRLGTEAFF
d_gene: NA
abundance: NA
v_gene: TRBV7-2
j_gene: TRBJ1-1

CDR3nt: TGTGCCAGCACCTCCGGGGAGACCCAGTACTTC
CDR3aa: CASTSGETQYF
d_gene: NA
abundance: NA
v_gene: TRBV11-2
j_gene: TRBJ2-5

CDR3nt: TGTGCCAGCAGTGAATCCGGGGCGGGAGCCTCCTACAATGAGCAGTTCTTC
CDR3aa: CASSESGAGASYNEQFF
d_gene: TRBD2
abundance: NA
v_gene: TRBV25-1
j_gene: TRBJ2-1

CDR3nt: TGTGCCAGTAGTGACGGGACTTTTCCGGTGGACACTGAAGCTTTCTTT
CDR3aa: CASSDGTFPVDTEAFF
d_gene: NA
abundance: NA
v_gene: TRBV19
j_gene: TRBJ1-1

CDR3nt: TGTGCCAGTAACCCTAGGACAGGGCCCGACACTGAAGCTTTCTTT
CDR3aa: CASNPRTGPDTEAFF
d_gene: TRBD1
abundance: few
v_gene: TRBV19
j_gene: TRBJ1-1

CDR3nt: TGTGCCAGTCCCGAAGTCGAAAGGGGGCGCAAAGATACGCAGTATTTT
CDR3aa: CASPEVERGRKDTQYF
d_gene: TRBD1
abundance: NA
v_gene: TRBV6-7
j_gene: TRBJ2-3

CDR3nt: TGTGCCAGCAGCGGGCAGGGTAGGACCGGGGAGCTGTTTTTT
CDR3aa: CASSGQGRTGELFF
d_gene: NA
abundance: NA
v_gene: TRBV7-8
j_gene: TRBJ2-2

CDR3nt: TGTGCCCTTTCGGAGGGCTACGAGCAGTACTTC
CDR3aa: CALSEGYEQYF
d_gene: NA
abundance: once
v_gene: TRBV10-3
j_gene: TRBJ2-7

CDR3nt: TGTGCCAGCAGCCTGCGACAGGGTAACACTGAAGCTTTCTTT
CDR3aa: CASSLRQGNTEAFF
d_gene: TRBD1
abundance: NA
v_gene: TRBV11-3
j_gene: TRBJ1-1

CDR3nt: TGCGCCAGCACCCCGGCCCCGGGCTCCTACGAGCAGTACTTC
CDR3aa: CASTPAPGSYEQYF
d_gene: NA
abundance: NA
v_gene: TRBV5-1
j_gene: TRBJ2-7

CDR3nt: TGTGCCAGTTCTAGACAGGGGGCAGTAAACACTGAAGCTTTCTTT
CDR3aa: CASSRQGAVNTEAFF
d_gene: TRBD1
abundance: NA
v_gene: TRBV19
j_gene: TRBJ1-1

CDR3nt: TGCGCCAGCTCGCGGGGGGATCGCGACACCGGGGAGCTGTTTTTT
CDR3aa: CASSRGDRDTGELFF
d_gene: TRBD2
abundance: once
v_gene: TRBV27
j_gene: TRBJ2-2

CDR3nt: TGTGCCAGCAGCTTGGCCGAGGCGGACTTTATCAACTATGGCTACACCTTC
CDR3aa: CASSLAEADFINYGYTF
d_gene: NA
abundance: NA
v_gene: TRBV5-4
j_gene: TRBJ1-2

CDR3nt: TGTGCCAGCAGTCCGAGGGAGCTAAAAGCCTCGGCGAGCACCGGGGAGCTGTTTTTT
CDR3aa: CASSPRELKASASTGELFF
d_gene: NA
abundance: NA
v_gene: TRBV11-2
j_gene: TRBJ2-2

CDR3nt: TGTGCCAGCAGCTTGCGGGGAGTCGGTAATTCACCCCTCCACTTT
CDR3aa: CASSLRGVGNSPLHF
d_gene: NA
abundance: once
v_gene: TRBV5-6
j_gene: TRBJ1-6

CDR3nt: TGTGCCAGCAGCCTCGCCGGGTCACCCCTCCACTTT
CDR3aa: CASSLAGSPLHF
d_gene: NA
abundance: NA
v_gene: TRBV7-8
j_gene: TRBJ1-6

CDR3nt: TGTGCCAGTAGCCCAGGGGGGGATACGCAGTATTTT
CDR3aa: CASSPGGDTQYF
d_gene: NA
abundance: NA
v_gene: TRBV19
j_gene: TRBJ2-3